The clone carrying this T cell receptor beta chain occurred once. These data belong to a study of T cell changes during pregnancy in multiple sclerosis. The method was immunoSEQ multiplex PCR; TCRdb's version includes in-frame clones alone and lacks a portion of them. The sample includes 55,000 to 65,000 clones, over 90% seen only once; the top ten take about 2.6%. The CDR3 is 15 residues long. Losses at the gene ends were 7 bases for V and 8 bases for J; bases not matched to a gene: 10. In germline, CDR1 is SGDLS, CDR2 YYNGEE. This clonotype was sampled from a female donor with multiple sclerosis, enrolled in a pregnancy study. The chain uses TRBV9 and TRBJ2-1, with 12 nucleotides matching TRBD2. The sample consisted of CD8+ T cells from peripheral blood mononuclear cells, taken in the third trimester of pregnancy. CDR3 coding DNA: TGTGCCAGCGGCCGTCTAGCGGGAGGGGGGGATGAGCAGTTCTTC. Its protein is CASGRLAGGGDEQFF.